The next 10 T cell receptor beta chains were all read from a single sample in a study of shared clonotypes between healthy human individuals. Some clones are missing from TCRdb's copy, which holds only in-frame ones; the method was immunoSEQ multiplex PCR. The sample comprises approximately 400,000 clones, just over 95% of which are singletons, and 0.32% rests with the top ten. Input material: memory CD8+ T cells sorted from blood. The sample's subset: CD45RO+ cells pooled with CCR7-negative TemRA cells. The receptors derive from a man aged 25 to 45 in good health.

This clone appeared once. The chain joins TRBV20-1 to TRBJ2-1; D is undetermined. Deletions cut 6 bases from V and 10 bases from J, with 13 bases between. CDR1 is DFQATT, CDR2 SNEGSKA, per germline (reference sequence). The CDR3 has 11 residues. The DNA for the CDR3 is TGCAGTGCGCCTCCGGTGGGCGAGCAGTTCTTC. This encodes CSAPPVGEQFF.

The table lists this clone with a count of one. The genes are TRBV2 and TRBJ2-1; 10 bases line up with TRBD2. This CDR3 has 15 residues. CDR1 is SNHLY, CDR2 FYNNEI, per germline. Losses at the gene ends were 6 bases for V and 3 bases for J; bases not matched to a gene: 5. The CDR3 DNA reads TGTGCCAGCAGACTGACTAGCGGGCTCTACAATGAGCAGTTCTTC. This gives the protein CASRLTSGLYNEQFF.

V gene TRBV5-1 combines with J gene TRBJ2-2; a possible D gene is TRBD1 (5 bases). The germline gives CDR1 SGHRS, CDR2 YFSETQ. The V end lost 0 bases, the J end lost 6 bases, and 12 bases lay between the germline ends. The CDR3 sequence is 15 residues long. CDR3 nucleotides: TGCGCCAGCAGCTTGGGGGCTAGGGGTCCCGGGGAGCTGTTTTTT. This sequence encodes CASSLGARGPGELFF.

The gene calls are TRBV30 and TRBJ2-7, with TRBD2 matching over 9 bases. This CDR3 is built from 15 residues. Germline V gene lookup returns CDR1 GTSNPN and CDR2 SVGIG (reference sequence). Unmatched junction bases numbered 14, after V lost 4 bases and J lost 7 bases. In nucleotides, the CDR3 is TGTGCCTGGAATCGTCTAACCGCTAGCGGGGTTGAGCAGTACTTC. As protein: CAWNRLTASGVEQYF.

With regard to this clone: This sample also contains other DNA sequences that code for the same CDR3. The genes are TRBV5-1 and TRBJ2-5; D gene uncertain. Germline V gives CDR1 SGHRS, CDR2 YFSETQ. This CDR3 comprises 14 residues. V was trimmed by 0 bases and J by 2 bases, leaving 8 bases between them. CDR3: CASSLGSVQETQYF. The CDR3 nucleotides read TGCGCCAGCAGCTTGGGATCAGTGCAAGAGACCCAGTACTTC.

This chain uses TRBV14 with TRBJ2-3; maybe TRBD1 (6 bases). V lost 4 bases to trimming and J lost 4 bases, with 12 bases between them. The CDR3 is made up of 14 amino acids. Germline V gives CDR1 SGHDN, CDR2 FVKESK. The CDR3 loop reads CASSPLTGSDTQYF. CDR3 DNA: TGTGCCAGCAGCCCTTTAACAGGGTCAGATACGCAGTATTTT.

The chain carries TRBV6-1 and TRBJ2-7, with 7 bases that match TRBD1. With 9 bases clipped from V and 2 bases from J, the junction kept 10 bases outside the gene matches. Looked up from germline, CDR1 is MNHNS and CDR2 is SASEGT. The CDR3 length is 14 residues. The CDR3 region is CASLIRDSAYEQYF. The DNA of the CDR3 is TGTGCCAGTTTAATCCGGGACAGTGCCTACGAGCAGTACTTC.

V usage is TRBV7-2 and J usage is TRBJ1-6; 9 positions match TRBD1. Germline-derived CDR1 and CDR2 are SGHTA and FQGNSA. V was clipped by 7 bases and J by 10 bases; unmatched bases: 11. This CDR3 is 15 amino acids long. CDR3 amino acids: CASNLQGARGSPLHF. CDR3 sequence (DNA): TGTGCCAGCAACCTACAGGGGGCTAGGGGATCACCCCTCCACTTT.

The rearrangement uses TRBV14 and TRBJ1-2; D remains unclear. V was trimmed by 2 bases and J by 3 bases, leaving 7 bases between them. CDR1 and CDR2 (germline): SGHDN, FVKESK. The CDR3 is 13 residues long. The chain's CDR3 is CASSQIRHYGYTF. The CDR3 nucleotides are TGTGCCAGCAGCCAAATCAGACACTATGGCTACACCTTC. Drawing the rest from reference TRBV14 and TRBJ1-2, the complete variable domain is EAGVTQFPSHSVIEKGQTVTLRCDPISGHDNLYWYRRVMGKEIKFLLHFVKESKQDESGMPNNRFLAERTGGTYSTLKVQPAELEDSGVYFCASSQIRHYGYTFGSGTRLTVV.

This chain connects TRBV19 to TRBJ2-5, with TRBD2 matching over 10 bases. The CDR3 is 14 amino acids. Germline lookup yields CDR1 LNHDA and CDR2 SQIVND (reference sequence). Germline trimming cut 8 bases from V and 4 bases from J; bases unmatched to any gene: 7. The CDR3 spells CASGETSGPETQYF. DNA of the CDR3: TGTGCCAGTGGGGAGACTAGCGGGCCAGAGACCCAGTACTTC. The complete variable domain, with remaining parts taken from reference TRBV19 and TRBJ2-5, reads DGGITQSPKYLFRKEGQNVTLSCEQNLNHDAMYWYRQDPGQGLRLIYYSQIVNDFQKGDIAEGYSVSREKKESFPLTVTSAQKNPTAFYLCASGETSGPETQYFGPGTRLLVL.